This TCR beta chain was captured by sequencing in a study of cytomegalovirus exposure and HLA in healthy donors. The method was immunoSEQ multiplex PCR; TCRdb's version includes in-frame clones alone and lacks a portion of them. The data show some 170,000 clones, 85% to 90% seen once. For this clone: Antigen specificity is unknown.

Study results and limitations: First-cohort TCR clusters were later found to tend to co-occur in the 130 or so validation repertoires. Rare TCR sequences dominated, though some public TCRs recurred in many donors.

Germline V CDR1 and CDR2: SGHTA, FQGNSA. CDR3 length: 15 residues. With 2 bases removed from V and 2 bases from J, the gap between germline ends came to 12 bases. The J gene is TRBJ1-1, the V gene TRBV7-2, with D unclear. Sequencing input: PBMCs. The clonotype comes from a woman aged 25 to 39 in good health and CMV-seronegative. The CDR3 protein is CASSLSVTFNTEAFF. As DNA, the CDR3 is TGTGCCAGCAGCTTATCCGTGACTTTTAACACTGAAGCTTTCTTT.